The 8 T cell receptor beta chains given below trace back to one sample, sequenced in a study of tumor and adjacent non-tumor tissue in lung cancer (dated by TCRdb to the late 2010s). Bulk unsorted tissue served as the source for RNA extraction, and RNA quality was assessed using a NanoDrop ND-1000 and an Agilent 2100. Library preparation used multiplex PCR. Sequenced on an Illumina HiSeq 2500. TCRbeta libraries were constructed through three rounds of nested PCR with primers (Table S4) according to protocols adapted from ARM-PCR. The raw public reads went through TCRdb reprocessing: fastp at Q25, MiXCR clone calling, in-frame beta chains kept. Merged by CDR3 protein, the rows form single entries marked with the most common genes and DNA. The sample has roughly 81,000 distinct CDR3 sequences on record, nearly 70% of them singletons. The ten biggest clones cover roughly 12% of the sample. Material: lung tumor tissue. These receptors all come from a woman between 65 and 79 years old with non-small cell lung cancer.

The CDR3 sequence is CSVERDRQNNYGYTF. The CDR3 DNA follows: TGCAGCGTTGAGAGGGACAGGCAAAATAACTATGGCTACACCTTC. V usage is TRBV29-1 and J usage is TRBJ1-2; 8 nucleotides agree with TRBD1. The CDR3 has 15 residues. Germline V gene data show CDR1 as SQVTM and CDR2 as ANQGSEA. J lost 1 base, V lost 3 bases, and 7 bases had no gene match.

The chain joins TRBV6-1 to TRBJ1-5; TRBD1 aligns across 7 bases. CDR1 and CDR2 (germline): MNHNS, SASEGT. The J segment lost 2 bases and the V segment lost 11 bases, leaving 18 bases of the junction unmatched. CDR3 length: 17 residues. The CDR3 protein is CACSDTWRQGGNQPQHF. CDR3 coding DNA: TGTGCCTGTAGTGACACCTGGAGGCAGGGGGGCAATCAGCCCCAGCATTTT.

Note on this clonotype: Its ends do not fully match the called genes, so a read error is possible. The CDR3 reads CTSSDILLSRNTIYF. CDR3 nucleotide sequence: TGTACCAGCAGTGATATTCTTCTCTCTCGAAACACCATATATTTT. The chain carries TRBV28 and TRBJ1-3; D is undetermined. From germline, CDR1 is MDHEN and CDR2 SYDVKM. This CDR3 is built from 15 residues.

Comment on this clonotype: One end of the junction is discordant with germline, which a read error may explain. The chain uses TRBV6-1 and TRBJ2-7; 10 bases map to TRBD1. CDR1 and CDR2 from the germline V gene are MNHNS and SASEGT. The CDR3 extends over 14 amino acids. CDR3 in amino acids: CVSRGQGQTYERYF. For the CDR3, the DNA is TGTGTCAGCAGGGGACAGGGGCAAACCTACGAGCGGTACTTC.

Many counts were recorded for this clonotype. The genes are TRBV23-1 and TRBJ1-5; D is perhaps TRBD1 (6 bases). TRBV23-1 is known as an ORF, though its function is uncertain. Trimming pared 0 bases from V and 8 bases from J, leaving 17 bases between. CDR3 length: 16 amino acids. For the CDR3, the DNA is TGCGCCAGCAGTCAATCCGTGGGGGGCTCTCATAAGCCCCAGCATTTT. Amino acids: CASSQSVGGSHKPQHF.

This clonotype was counted a few times. The chain couples TRBV6-5 to TRBJ2-1; D unclear. Trimming left V 0 bases short and J 12 bases short, with 12 bases between. Per germline, CDR1 MNHEY and CDR2 SVGAGI. The CDR3 loop spans 13 amino acids. The CDR3 region is CASSYSNTDGQFF. As DNA, the CDR3 is TGTGCCAGCAGTTACTCGAACACGGACGGGCAGTTCTTC.

A note on this clonotype: One junction end disagrees with the germline gene, perhaps due to a read error. The V and J genes are TRBV4-1 and TRBJ2-1; 10 positions match TRBD2. Germline CDR1 is MGHRA and CDR2 is YSYEKL. There are 17 residues in the CDR3. CDR3 protein: CASSHTGLADHHNKQFF. Written as DNA, the CDR3 is TGCGCCAGCAGCCATACAGGACTAGCGGACCATCACAATAAGCAGTTCTTC.

As for this clonotype: One end of the junction is discordant with germline, which a read error may explain. The chain carries TRBV29-1 and TRBJ2-1, with 7 bases matching TRBD1. In germline, CDR1 is SQVTM, CDR2 ANQGSEA. The CDR3 is 14 residues long. The CDR3 here is CSVVRQGIYNEQFF. CDR3 nucleotide sequence: TGCAGCGTTGTCCGACAGGGAATCTACAATGAGCAGTTTTTC.